Sequencing of this TCR beta chain was carried out in a study of blood T cell repertoires in COVID-19. Repertoires were generated with immunoSEQ multiplex PCR, while TCRdb's copy carries only in-frame clones and drops some. The table includes about 480,000 clones, roughly 90% detected once. This CDR3 contains 17 residues. The germline CDR1 and CDR2 sequences are LGHNA and YSLEER. With V trimmed by 2 bases and J by 7 bases, 15 bases remained unmatched. Study members were between roughly 18 and 89 years old and lived in 24 US regions. Assignments of participants to cohorts depended upon their own reported clinical history. In Cohort 3, a recovered donor had either two negative PCRs, clearance, or symptom resolution.

The V gene is TRBV4-3, the J gene TRBJ1-1; 8 positions agree with TRBD1. The TCR originated in a middle-aged woman who had recovered from COVID-19. Sequenced sample: PBMCs or T cells enriched from blood (not recorded which). CDR3 amino acids: CASSQLFRGRRWDEAFF. For the CDR3, the DNA is TGCGCCAGCAGCCAACTGTTCAGGGGGCGAAGGTGGGATGAAGCTTTCTTT.